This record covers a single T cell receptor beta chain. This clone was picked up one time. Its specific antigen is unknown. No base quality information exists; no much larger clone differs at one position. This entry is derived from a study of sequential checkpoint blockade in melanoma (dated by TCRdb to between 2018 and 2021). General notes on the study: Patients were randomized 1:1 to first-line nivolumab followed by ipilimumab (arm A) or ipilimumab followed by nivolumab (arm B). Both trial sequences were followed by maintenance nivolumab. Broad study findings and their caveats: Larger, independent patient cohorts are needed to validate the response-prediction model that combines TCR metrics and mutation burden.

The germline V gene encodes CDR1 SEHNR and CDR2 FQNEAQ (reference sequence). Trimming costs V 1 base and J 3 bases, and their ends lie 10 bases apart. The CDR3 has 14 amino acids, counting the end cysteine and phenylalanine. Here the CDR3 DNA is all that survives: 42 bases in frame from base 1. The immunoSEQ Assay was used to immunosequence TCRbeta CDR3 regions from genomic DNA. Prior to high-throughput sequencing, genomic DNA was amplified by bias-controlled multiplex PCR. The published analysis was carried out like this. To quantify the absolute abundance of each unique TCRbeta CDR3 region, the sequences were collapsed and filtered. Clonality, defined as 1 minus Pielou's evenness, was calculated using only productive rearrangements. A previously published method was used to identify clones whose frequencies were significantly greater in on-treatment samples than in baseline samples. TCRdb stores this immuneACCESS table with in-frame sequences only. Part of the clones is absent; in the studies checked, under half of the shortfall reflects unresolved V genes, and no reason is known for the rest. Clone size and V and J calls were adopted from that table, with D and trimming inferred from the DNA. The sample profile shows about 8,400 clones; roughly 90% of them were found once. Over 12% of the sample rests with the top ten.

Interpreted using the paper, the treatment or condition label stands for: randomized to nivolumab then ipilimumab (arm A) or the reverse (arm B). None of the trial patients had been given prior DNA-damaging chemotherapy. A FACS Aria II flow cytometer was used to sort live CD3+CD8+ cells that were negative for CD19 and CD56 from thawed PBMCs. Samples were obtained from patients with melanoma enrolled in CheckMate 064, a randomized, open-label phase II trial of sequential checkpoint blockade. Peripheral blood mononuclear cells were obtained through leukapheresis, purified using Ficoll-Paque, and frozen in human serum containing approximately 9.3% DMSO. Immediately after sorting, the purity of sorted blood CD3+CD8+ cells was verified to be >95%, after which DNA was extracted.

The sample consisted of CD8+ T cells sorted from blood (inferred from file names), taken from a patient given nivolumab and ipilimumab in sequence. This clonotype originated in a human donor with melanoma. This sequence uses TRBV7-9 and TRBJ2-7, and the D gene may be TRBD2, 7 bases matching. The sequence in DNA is TGTGCCAGCAGCTTAGTAGGGGGGGACTACGAGCAGTACTTC. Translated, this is CASSLVGGDYEQYF.